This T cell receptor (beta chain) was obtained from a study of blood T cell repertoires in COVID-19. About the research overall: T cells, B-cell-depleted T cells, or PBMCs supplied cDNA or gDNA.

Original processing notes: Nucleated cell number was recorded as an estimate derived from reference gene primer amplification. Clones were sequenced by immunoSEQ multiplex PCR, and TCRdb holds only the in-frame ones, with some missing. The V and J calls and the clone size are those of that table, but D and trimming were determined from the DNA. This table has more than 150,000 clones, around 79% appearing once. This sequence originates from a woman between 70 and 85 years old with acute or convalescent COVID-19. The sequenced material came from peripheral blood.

The CDR3 region is CASSVSRQGRDTGELFF. The DNA of the CDR3 is TGTGCCAGCAGCGTATCCCGACAGGGACGTGACACCGGGGAGCTGTTTTTT. This sequence joins TRBV9 and TRBJ2-2; 7 bases fit TRBD1. Germline-derived CDR1 and CDR2 are SGDLS and YYNGEE. Trimming at V came to 1 base and at J to 3 bases, leaving 9 bases not matched to a gene. The CDR3 covers 17 residues.